These 11 T cell receptor beta chains came from one sample sequenced in a study of OX40 agonist ivuxolimab in advanced cancers. Assay: immunoSEQ multiplex PCR; the TCRdb copy retains only in-frame clones and omits some. The data hold tens of thousands of clones, with approximately 84% observed a single time. This specimen was CD4+ or CD8+ T cells sorted from blood, taken in a trial of the OX40 agonist ivuxolimab. These receptors were collected from an adult with an advanced solid tumor such as melanoma, head and neck, liver or kidney cancer.

This clone was picked up a small number of times. This chain links TRBV6-5 with TRBJ1-1; 8 positions agree with TRBD1. The germline V gene has CDR1 MNHEY and CDR2 SVGAGI. V lost 10 bases to trimming and J lost 0 bases; unmatched junction nucleotides: 10. There are 15 residues in the CDR3. The DNA of the CDR3 is TGTGCCACCTCAGACCAGGGGGCGATGAACACTGAAGCTTTCTTT. Its protein product is CATSDQGAMNTEAFF.

The chain uses TRBV29-1 and TRBJ1-1; tentatively, D is TRBD1 (6 bases). The CDR3 sequence is 12 residues long. Germline V gene lookup returns CDR1 SQVTM and CDR2 ANQGSEA. Trimming shortened V by 4 bases and J by 5 bases, and 11 bases separated the two germline ends. CDR3 residues: CSVALQGTEAFF. The CDR3 nucleotides read TGCAGCGTTGCACTCCAGGGGACTGAAGCTTTCTTT.

This clone was detected only once. The chain combines TRBV18 with TRBJ1-1; tentative D call: TRBD1 (5 bases). Germline V lookup: CDR1 KGHSH, CDR2 LQKENI. V was cut by 3 bases and J by 0 bases, with 11 bases left in between. The CDR3 length is 15 residues. DNA of the CDR3: TGTGCCAGCTCACCGCCGGACACAGTGAACACTGAAGCTTTCTTT. Protein: CASSPPDTVNTEAFF. Full variable domain (outside the CDR3, taken from reference TRBV18 and TRBJ1-1): NAGVMQNPRHLVRRRGQEARLRCSPMKGHSHVYWYRQLPEEGLKFMVYLQKENIIDESGMPKERFSAEFPKEGPSILRIQQVVRGDSAAYFCASSPPDTVNTEAFFGQGTRLTVV.

The V and J genes are TRBV11-3 and TRBJ2-4; a weak D match, TRBD2 (6 bases). V lost 4 bases and J lost 0, with 16 bases in between. The CDR3 consists of 17 residues. CDR1 is SGHNT, CDR2 YENEEA, per germline. The CDR3 DNA sequence: TGTGCCAGCAGCTCGGCCGGGGTAGCGGTAGCCAAAAACATTCAGTACTTC. Protein sequence: CASSSAGVAVAKNIQYF.

This clone was observed once. An end of the junction differs from the germline gene, which may be a read error. The chain joins TRBV18 to TRBJ2-7; TRBD1 aligns across 11 bases. Germline values: CDR1 KGHSH, CDR2 LQKENI. The CDR3 spans 15 residues. The CDR3 DNA follows: TGTGCCAGCTCACCGGACAGGGGGCCCTCCCACGAGCAGTACTTC. It encodes CASSPDRGPSHEQYF. The whole variable domain, remainder taken from reference TRBV18 and TRBJ2-7, is NAGVMQNPRHLVRRRGQEARLRCSPMKGHSHVYWYRQLPEEGLKFMVYLQKENIIDESGMPKERFSAEFPKEGPSILRIQQVVRGDSAAYFCASSPDRGPSHEQYFGPGTRLTVT.

The rearrangement uses TRBV5-1 and TRBJ1-5; the D is unclear. The V end was cut by 1 base, the J end by 1 base, with 9 bases between. CDR3 length equals 15 residues. Per the germline V gene, CDR1 is SGHRS and CDR2 is YFSETQ. The chain's CDR3 is CASSLIGGSNQPQHF. In nucleotides, the CDR3 is TGCGCCAGCAGCTTGATCGGAGGGAGCAATCAGCCCCAGCATTTT. Drawing the rest from reference TRBV5-1 and TRBJ1-5, the complete variable domain is KAGVTQTPRYLIKTRGQQVTLSCSPISGHRSVSWYQQTPGQGLQFLFEYFSETQRNKGNFPGRFSGRQFSNSRSEMNVSTLELGDSALYLCASSLIGGSNQPQHFGDGTRLSIL.

This clone was recorded only once. This sequence joins TRBV4-2 and TRBJ2-7; 12 bases match TRBD2. This CDR3 has 16 amino acids. Germline-derived CDR1 and CDR2 are LGHNA and YNFKEQ. The V and J ends lost 3 bases and 7 bases, in that order; junction bases with no gene match: 10. CDR3 sequence reads: CASSQETSGRLREQYF. The CDR3 nucleotides read TGTGCCAGCAGCCAGGAAACTAGCGGGAGGCTGAGGGAGCAGTACTTC.

The gene calls are TRBV28 and TRBJ2-1; D might be TRBD1 (5 bases). The CDR3 covers 12 residues. CDR1 is MDHEN and CDR2 is SYDVKM in the germline V gene. With 4 bases removed from V and 5 bases from J, the gap between germline ends came to 6 bases. CDR3 residues: CASSSQDNEQFF. The CDR3, as DNA: TGTGCCAGCAGTTCACAGGACAATGAGCAGTTCTTC.

This clone was seen a handful of times. The chain is built from TRBV9 and TRBJ1-1; D unresolved. Germline CDR1 SGDLS, CDR2 YYNGEE. There are 13 residues in the CDR3. Trimming took off 7 bases at V and 3 bases at J, with 13 bases between the two ends. The CDR3 loop is CASGERVDTEAFF. In DNA, the CDR3 is TGTGCCAGCGGGGAGAGGGTCGACACTGAAGCTTTCTTT.

This clone appeared a few times. The J gene is TRBJ2-7, the V gene TRBV5-1; D assignment may be TRBD1 or TRBD2 (5 bases each). The germline V gene has CDR1 SGHRS and CDR2 YFSETQ. CDR3 length: 13 amino acids. Trimming removed 7 bases from V and 1 base from J, with 12 bases in between. Here the CDR3 DNA reads TGCGCCAGCGCCCGGGACGGATCCTACGAGCAGTACTTC. This gives the protein CASARDGSYEQYF.

The chain recombines TRBV13 with TRBJ2-3; D ambiguous. The CDR3 is made up of 14 amino acids. The V gene lost 5 bases and the J gene lost 2 bases, with 11 bases spanning the gap. Germline CDR1 and CDR2: PRHDT and FYEKMQ (reference sequence). The CDR3, as DNA: TGTGCCAGCAGCGTCTGGAAGCCCACAGATACGCAGTATTTT. Amino acid sequence: CASSVWKPTDTQYF.